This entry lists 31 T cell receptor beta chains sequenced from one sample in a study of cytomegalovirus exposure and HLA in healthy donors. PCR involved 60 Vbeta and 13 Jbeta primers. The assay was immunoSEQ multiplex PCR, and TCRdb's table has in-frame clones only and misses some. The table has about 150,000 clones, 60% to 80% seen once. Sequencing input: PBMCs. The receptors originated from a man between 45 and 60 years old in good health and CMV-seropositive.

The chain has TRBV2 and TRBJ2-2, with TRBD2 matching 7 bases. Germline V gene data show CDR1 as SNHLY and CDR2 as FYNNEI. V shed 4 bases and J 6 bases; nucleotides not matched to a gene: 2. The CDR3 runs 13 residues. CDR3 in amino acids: CASSGTSAGELFF. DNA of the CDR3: TGTGCCAGCAGTGGCACTAGCGCCGGGGAGCTGTTTTTT.

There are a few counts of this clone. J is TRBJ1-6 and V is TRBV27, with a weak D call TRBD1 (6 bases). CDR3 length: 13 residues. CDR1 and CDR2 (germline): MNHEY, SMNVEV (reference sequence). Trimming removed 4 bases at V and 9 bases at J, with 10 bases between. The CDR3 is CASSSLRGSPLHF. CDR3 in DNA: TGTGCCAGCAGTTCCCTCAGGGGTTCACCCCTCCACTTT.

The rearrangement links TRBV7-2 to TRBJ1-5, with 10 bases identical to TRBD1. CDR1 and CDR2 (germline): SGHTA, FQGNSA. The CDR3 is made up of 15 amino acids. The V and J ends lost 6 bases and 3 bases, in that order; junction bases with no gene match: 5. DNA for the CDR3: TGTGCCAGCAGACCGGGACAGGGGTTCAATCAGCCCCAGCATTTT. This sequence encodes CASRPGQGFNQPQHF.

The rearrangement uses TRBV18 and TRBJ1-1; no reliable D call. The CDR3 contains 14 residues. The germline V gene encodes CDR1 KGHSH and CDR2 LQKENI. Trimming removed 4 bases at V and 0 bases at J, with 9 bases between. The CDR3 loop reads CASSLSGMNTEAFF. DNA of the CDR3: TGTGCCAGCTCACTCTCGGGAATGAACACTGAAGCTTTCTTT.

CDR3 amino acids: CASSSDRGEADTQYF. The CDR3 coding sequence is TGTGCCAGCAGCTCTGACAGGGGTGAGGCAGATACGCAGTATTTT. The V gene is TRBV11-2, the J gene TRBJ2-3, with 8 bases identical to TRBD1. V dropped 4 bases and J dropped 4; count of bases not matched to a gene: 7. From germline, CDR1 is SGHAT and CDR2 FQNNGV. This CDR3 has 15 amino acids.

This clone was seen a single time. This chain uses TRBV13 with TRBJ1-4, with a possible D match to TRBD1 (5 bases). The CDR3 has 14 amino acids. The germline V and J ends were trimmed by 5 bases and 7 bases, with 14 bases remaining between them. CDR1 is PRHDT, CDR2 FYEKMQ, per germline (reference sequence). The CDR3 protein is CASSRGGDGEKLFF. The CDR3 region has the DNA TGTGCCAGCAGCCGCGGGGGGGACGGTGAAAAACTGTTTTTT.

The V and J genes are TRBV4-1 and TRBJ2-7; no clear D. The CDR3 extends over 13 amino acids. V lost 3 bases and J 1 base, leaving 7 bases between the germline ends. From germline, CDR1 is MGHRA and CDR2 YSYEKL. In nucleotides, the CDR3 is TGCGCCAGCAGCCAGAGAGATTCCTACGAGCAGTACTTC. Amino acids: CASSQRDSYEQYF.

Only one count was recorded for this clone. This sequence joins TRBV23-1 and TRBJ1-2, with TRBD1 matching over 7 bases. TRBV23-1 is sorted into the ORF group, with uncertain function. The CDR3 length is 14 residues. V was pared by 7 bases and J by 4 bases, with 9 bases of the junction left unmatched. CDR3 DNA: TGCGCCAGCACGAGGACAGGTTTTCTCTATGGCTACACCTTC. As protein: CASTRTGFLYGYTF.

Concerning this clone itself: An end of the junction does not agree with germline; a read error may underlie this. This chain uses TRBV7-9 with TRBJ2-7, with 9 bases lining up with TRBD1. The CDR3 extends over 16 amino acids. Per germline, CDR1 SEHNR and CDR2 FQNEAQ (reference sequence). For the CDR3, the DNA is TGTTCCAGCAGCTTAGACAGGACAGGGGTTTCCTACGAGCAGTACTTC. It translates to CSSSLDRTGVSYEQYF.

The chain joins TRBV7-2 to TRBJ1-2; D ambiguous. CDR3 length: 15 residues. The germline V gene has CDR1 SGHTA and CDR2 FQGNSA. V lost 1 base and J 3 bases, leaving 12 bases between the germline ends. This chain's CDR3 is CASSLDGNIHYGYTF. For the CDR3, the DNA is TGTGCCAGCAGCTTAGATGGCAATATCCACTATGGCTACACCTTC.

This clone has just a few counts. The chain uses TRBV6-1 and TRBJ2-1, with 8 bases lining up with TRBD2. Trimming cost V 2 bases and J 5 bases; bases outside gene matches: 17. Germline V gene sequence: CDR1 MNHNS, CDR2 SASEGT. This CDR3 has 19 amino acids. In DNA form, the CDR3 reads TGTGCCAGCAGTGAATATACAGGATGGGGGACTAGGGGAAACAATGAGCAGTTCTTC. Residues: CASSEYTGWGTRGNNEQFF.

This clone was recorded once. This CDR3 is CASREDRGSYNEQFF. The CDR3 bases are TGTGCCAGCAGAGAGGACAGGGGGTCCTACAATGAGCAGTTCTTC. The rearrangement uses TRBV6-5 and TRBJ2-1, with 10 positions matching TRBD1. The J segment lost 1 base and the V segment lost 6 bases, leaving 3 bases of the junction unmatched. Germline-derived CDR1 and CDR2 are MNHEY and SVGAGI. This CDR3 has 15 residues.

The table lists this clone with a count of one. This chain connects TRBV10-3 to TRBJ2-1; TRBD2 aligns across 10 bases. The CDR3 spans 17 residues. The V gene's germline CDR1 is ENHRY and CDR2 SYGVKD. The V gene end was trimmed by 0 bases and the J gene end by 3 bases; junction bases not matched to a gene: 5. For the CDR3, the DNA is TGTGCCATCAGTGAGTCTGCCAGCGGGGGGGGCTACAATGAGCAGTTCTTC. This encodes CAISESASGGGYNEQFF.

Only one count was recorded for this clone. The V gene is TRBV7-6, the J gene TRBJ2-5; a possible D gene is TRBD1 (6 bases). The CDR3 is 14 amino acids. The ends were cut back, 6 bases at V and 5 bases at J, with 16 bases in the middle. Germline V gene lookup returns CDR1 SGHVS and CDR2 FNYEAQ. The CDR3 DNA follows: TGTGCCAGCAGTCGTGAACAGGGATGGGAGACCCAGTACTTC. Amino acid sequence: CASSREQGWETQYF. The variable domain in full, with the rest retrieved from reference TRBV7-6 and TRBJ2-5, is GAGVSQSPRYKVTKRGQDVALRCDPISGHVSLYWYRQALGQGPEFLTYFNYEAQQDKSGLPNDRFSAERPEGSISTLTIQRTEQRDSAMYRCASSREQGWETQYFGPGTRLLVL.

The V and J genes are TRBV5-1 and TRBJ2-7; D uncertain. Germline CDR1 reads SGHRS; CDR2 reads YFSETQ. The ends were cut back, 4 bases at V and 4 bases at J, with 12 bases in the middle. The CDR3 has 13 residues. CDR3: CASSMDPGYEQYF. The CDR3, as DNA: TGCGCCAGCAGCATGGACCCCGGGTACGAGCAGTACTTC.

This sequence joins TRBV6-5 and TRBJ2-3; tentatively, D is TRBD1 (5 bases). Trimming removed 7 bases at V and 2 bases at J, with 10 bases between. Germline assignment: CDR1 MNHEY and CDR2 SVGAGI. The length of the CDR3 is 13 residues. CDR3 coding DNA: TGTGCCAGCATTGACAGACTCACAGATACGCAGTATTTT. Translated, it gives CASIDRLTDTQYF.

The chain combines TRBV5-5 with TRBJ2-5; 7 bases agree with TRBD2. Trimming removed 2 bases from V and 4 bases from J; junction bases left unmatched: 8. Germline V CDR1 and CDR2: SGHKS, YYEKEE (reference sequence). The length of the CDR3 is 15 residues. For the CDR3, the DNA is TGTGCCAGCAGCTTAGGATACCGCGGGGGAGAGACCCAGTACTTC. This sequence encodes CASSLGYRGGETQYF.

CDR3 nucleotides: TGTGCCAGCAGCCGATGGACAGGGAGTGACGGCTACACCTTC. This translates into CASSRWTGSDGYTF. The chain links TRBV11-2 to TRBJ1-2, with 8 bases lining up with TRBD1. Trimming cost V 5 bases and J 8 bases; bases outside gene matches: 10. Germline V gene sequence: CDR1 SGHAT, CDR2 FQNNGV. This CDR3 is 14 amino acids long.

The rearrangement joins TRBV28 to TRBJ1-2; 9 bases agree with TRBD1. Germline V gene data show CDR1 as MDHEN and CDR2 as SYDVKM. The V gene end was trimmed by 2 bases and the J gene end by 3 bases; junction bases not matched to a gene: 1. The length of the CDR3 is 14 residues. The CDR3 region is CASSLDRGDYGYTF. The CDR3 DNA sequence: TGTGCCAGCAGTTTAGACAGGGGGGACTATGGCTACACCTTC.

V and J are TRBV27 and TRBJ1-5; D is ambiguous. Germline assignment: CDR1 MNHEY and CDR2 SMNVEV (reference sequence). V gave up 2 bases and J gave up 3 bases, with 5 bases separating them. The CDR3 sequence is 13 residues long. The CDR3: CASSLQDNQPQHF. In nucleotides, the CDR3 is TGTGCCAGCAGTTTACAGGACAATCAGCCCCAGCATTTT.

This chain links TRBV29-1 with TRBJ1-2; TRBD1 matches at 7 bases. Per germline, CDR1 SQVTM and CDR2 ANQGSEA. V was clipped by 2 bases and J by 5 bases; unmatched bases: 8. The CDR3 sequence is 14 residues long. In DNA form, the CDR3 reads TGCAGCGTTGAAATATCGGGACAGCTTTATGGCTACACCTTC. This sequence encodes CSVEISGQLYGYTF.

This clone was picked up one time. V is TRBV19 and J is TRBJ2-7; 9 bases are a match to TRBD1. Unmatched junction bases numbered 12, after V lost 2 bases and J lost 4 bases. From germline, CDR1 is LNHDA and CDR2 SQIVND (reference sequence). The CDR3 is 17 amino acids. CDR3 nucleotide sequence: TGTGCCAGTAGTATATCGCTACCGGGACAGGGTGGTTACGAGCAGTACTTC. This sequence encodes CASSISLPGQGGYEQYF.

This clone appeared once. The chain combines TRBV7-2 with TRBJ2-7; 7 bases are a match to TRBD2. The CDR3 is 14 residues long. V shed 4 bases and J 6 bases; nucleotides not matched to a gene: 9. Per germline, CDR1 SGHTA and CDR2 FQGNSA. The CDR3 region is CASSSERSSGEQYF. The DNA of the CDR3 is TGTGCCAGCAGCTCCGAGAGGTCTAGCGGCGAGCAGTACTTC.

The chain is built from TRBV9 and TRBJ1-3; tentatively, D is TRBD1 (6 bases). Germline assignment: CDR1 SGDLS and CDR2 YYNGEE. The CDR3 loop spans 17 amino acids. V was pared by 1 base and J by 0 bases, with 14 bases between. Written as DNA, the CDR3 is TGTGCCAGCAGCGTACGTACAGGGACGCGCTCTGGAAACACCATATATTTT. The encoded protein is CASSVRTGTRSGNTIYF.

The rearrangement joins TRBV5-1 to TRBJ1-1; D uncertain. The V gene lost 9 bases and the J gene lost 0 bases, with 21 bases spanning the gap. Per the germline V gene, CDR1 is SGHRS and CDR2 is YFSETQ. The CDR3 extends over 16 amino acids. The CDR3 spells CATSRESVNVNTEAFF. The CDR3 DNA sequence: TGCGCCACGTCAAGGGAGTCAGTAAACGTGAACACTGAAGCTTTCTTT.

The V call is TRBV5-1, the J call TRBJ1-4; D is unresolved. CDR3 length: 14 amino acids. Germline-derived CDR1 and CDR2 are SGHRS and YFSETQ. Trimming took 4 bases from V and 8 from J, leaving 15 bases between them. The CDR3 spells CASSPGSLREKLFF. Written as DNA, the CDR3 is TGCGCCAGCAGCCCGGGGAGTTTGAGAGAAAAACTGTTTTTT.

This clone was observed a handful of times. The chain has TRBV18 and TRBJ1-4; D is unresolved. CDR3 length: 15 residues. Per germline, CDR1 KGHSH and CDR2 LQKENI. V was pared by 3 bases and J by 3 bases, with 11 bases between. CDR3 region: CASSPSREANEKLFF. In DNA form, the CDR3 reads TGTGCCAGCTCACCTAGTAGGGAGGCTAATGAAAAACTGTTTTTT.

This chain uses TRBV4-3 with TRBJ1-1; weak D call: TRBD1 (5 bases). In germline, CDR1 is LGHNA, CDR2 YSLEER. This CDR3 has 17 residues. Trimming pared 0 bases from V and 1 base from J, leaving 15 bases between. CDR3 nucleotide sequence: TGCGCCAGCAGCCAAGACGGGGGTCGGGTGGGGAACACTGAAGCTTTCTTT. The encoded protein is CASSQDGGRVGNTEAFF.

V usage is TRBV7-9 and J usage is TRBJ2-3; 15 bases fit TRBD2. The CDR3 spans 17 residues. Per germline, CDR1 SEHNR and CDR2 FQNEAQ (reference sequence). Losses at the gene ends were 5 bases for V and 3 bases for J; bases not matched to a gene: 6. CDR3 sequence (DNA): TGTGCCAGCAGCCCCTGGACTAGCGGGAGGGAAACAGATACGCAGTATTTT. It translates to CASSPWTSGRETDTQYF.

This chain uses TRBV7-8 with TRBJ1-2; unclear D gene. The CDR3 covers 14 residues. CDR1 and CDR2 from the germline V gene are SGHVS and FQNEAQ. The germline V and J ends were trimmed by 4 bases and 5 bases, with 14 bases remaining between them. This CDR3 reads CASSSLGAPYGYTF. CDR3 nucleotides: TGTGCCAGCAGCTCACTAGGTGCACCATATGGCTACACCTTC.

In DNA form, the CDR3 reads TGCAGCGTTGACCTTACGGTGAGCGGGGCCAACGTCCTGACTTTC. Its translation: CSVDLTVSGANVLTF. The chain employs TRBV29-1 and TRBJ2-6; no firm D call. The CDR3 totals 15 residues. V shed 3 bases and J shed 4 bases, with 13 bases lying between them. Germline lookup yields CDR1 SQVTM and CDR2 ANQGSEA.